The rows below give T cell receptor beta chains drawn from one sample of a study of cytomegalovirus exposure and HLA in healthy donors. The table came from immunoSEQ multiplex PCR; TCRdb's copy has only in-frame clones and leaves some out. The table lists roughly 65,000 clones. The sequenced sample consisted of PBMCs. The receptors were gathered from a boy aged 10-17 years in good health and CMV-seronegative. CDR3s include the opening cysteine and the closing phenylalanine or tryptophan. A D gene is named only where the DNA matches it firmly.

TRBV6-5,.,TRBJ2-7,CASSYSGVGEQYF,TGTGCCAGCAGTTACTCCGGGGTAGGGGAGCAGTACTTC
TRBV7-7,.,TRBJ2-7,CASSLGQGGYEQYF,TGTGCCAGCAGCTTAGGACAAGGGGGCTACGAGCAGTACTTC
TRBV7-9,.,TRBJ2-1,CASSLGEVTYNEQFF,TGTGCCAGCAGCTTAGGGGAGGTGACCTACAATGAGCAGTTCTTC
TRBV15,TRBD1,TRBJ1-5,CATSRSGQGVYQPQHF,TGTGCCACCAGCAGATCGGGACAGGGGGTCTATCAGCCCCAGCATTTT
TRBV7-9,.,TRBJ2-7,CASSFTYEQYF,TGTGCCAGCAGCTTTACCTACGAGCAGTACTTC
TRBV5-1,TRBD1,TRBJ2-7,CASSLARGQGSHEQYF,TGCGCCAGCAGCTTGGCCCGCGGACAGGGGTCCCACGAGCAGTACTTC
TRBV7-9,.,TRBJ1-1,CASSLVLGPSTEAFF,TGTGCCAGCAGCTTAGTTCTGGGGCCGAGCACTGAAGCTTTCTTT
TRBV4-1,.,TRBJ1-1,CASSRGNTEAFF,TGCGCCAGCAGTAGGGGGAACACTGAAGCTTTCTTT
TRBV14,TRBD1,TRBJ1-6,CASSQDSGQADNSPLHF,TGTGCCAGCAGCCAAGACTCAGGACAGGCAGATAATTCACCCCTCCACTTT
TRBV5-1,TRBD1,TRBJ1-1,CASSYDRTGATEAFF,TGCGCCAGCAGCTACGACCGGACAGGGGCCACTGAAGCTTTCTTT
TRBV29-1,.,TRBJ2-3,CSAGDNTDTQYF,TGCAGCGCCGGGGACAACACAGATACGCAGTATTTT
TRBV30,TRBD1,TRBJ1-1,CAWTHRDSAFF,TGTGCCTGGACCCACCGGGACAGCGCTTTCTTT
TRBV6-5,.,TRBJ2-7,CASIHTGEQYF,TGTGCCAGCATTCACACAGGCGAGCAGTACTTC
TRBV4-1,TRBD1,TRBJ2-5,CAGSQDGQGALQETQYF,TGCGCCGGCAGCCAAGATGGACAGGGGGCCCTTCAAGAGACCCAGTACTTC
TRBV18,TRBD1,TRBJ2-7,CASSPVTGKTYEQYF,TGTGCCAGCTCACCTGTGACAGGGAAAACCTACGAGCAGTACTTC
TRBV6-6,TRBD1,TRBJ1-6,CASKGGTGTGKGPLHF,TGTGCCAGCAAGGGGGGTACAGGGACAGGGAAGGGGCCCCTCCACTTT
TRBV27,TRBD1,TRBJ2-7,CASSVDRGSYEQYF,TGTGCCAGCAGTGTGGACAGGGGTTCCTACGAGCAGTACTTC
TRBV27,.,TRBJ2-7,CASSSDRFSYEQYF,TGTGCCAGCAGTTCAGACAGGTTCTCCTACGAGCAGTACTTC
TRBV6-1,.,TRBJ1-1,CASSSGEWGTEAFF,TGTGCCAGCAGCTCAGGGGAGTGGGGCACTGAAGCTTTCTTT
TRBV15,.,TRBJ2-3,CATSRDSGAGSTDTQYF,TGTGCCACCAGCAGAGATTCTGGGGCGGGGAGCACAGATACGCAGTATTTT
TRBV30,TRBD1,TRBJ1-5,CAWSRLGDRGPGQPQHF,TGTGCCTGGAGCCGCCTCGGGGACAGGGGGCCAGGTCAGCCCCAGCATTTT
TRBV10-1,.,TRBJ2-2,CASKFDGGNTGELFF,TGCGCCAGCAAATTCGACGGCGGGAACACCGGGGAGCTGTTTTTT
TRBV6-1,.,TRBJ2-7,CASSEAGLLTGEQYF,TGTGCCAGCAGTGAAGCGGGACTCTTGACTGGCGAGCAGTACTTC
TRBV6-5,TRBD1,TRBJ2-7,CASRMGQPDYEQYF,TGTGCCAGCAGAATGGGACAGCCGGACTACGAGCAGTACTTC
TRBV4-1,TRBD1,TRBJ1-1,CASSRTGDYTEAFF,TGCGCCAGCAGTAGGACAGGGGACTACACTGAAGCTTTCTTT
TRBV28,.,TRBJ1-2,CASSLAQGFGYTF,TGTGCCAGCAGTTTAGCTCAGGGATTTGGCTACACCTTC
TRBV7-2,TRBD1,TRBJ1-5,CASIPPGQGNQPQHF,TGTGCCAGCATCCCGCCGGGACAGGGGAATCAGCCCCAGCATTTT
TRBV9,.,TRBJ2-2,CASSVGGGELFF,TGTGCCAGCAGCGTAGGAGGCGGGGAGCTGTTTTTT
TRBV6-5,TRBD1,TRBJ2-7,CASSYEQGVREQYF,TGTGCCAGCAGTTACGAGCAGGGGGTGAGGGAGCAGTACTTC
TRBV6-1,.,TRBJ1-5,CASSDLAGPDQPQHF,TGTGCCAGCAGTGATTTGGCAGGGCCCGATCAGCCCCAGCATTTT
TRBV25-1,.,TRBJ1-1,CASRGQTTEAFF,TGTGCCAGCAGAGGACAGACCACTGAAGCTTTCTTT
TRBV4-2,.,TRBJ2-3,CASSQDGANTQYF,TGTGCCAGCAGCCAAGATGGGGCGAATACGCAGTATTTT
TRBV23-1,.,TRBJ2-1,CASILLPRPGGPVSYNEQFF,TGCGCCAGCATCCTCCTCCCGCGGCCTGGGGGCCCAGTGAGCTACAATGAGCAGTTCTTC
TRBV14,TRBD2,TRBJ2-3,CASSQSGGADTQYF,TGTGCCAGCAGCCAGAGCGGGGGGGCGGATACGCAGTATTTT
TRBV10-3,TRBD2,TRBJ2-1,CAISRLAADNEQFF,TGTGCCATCAGCAGACTAGCGGCGGACAATGAGCAGTTCTTC
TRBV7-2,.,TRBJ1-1,CASSLGPGDTEAFF,TGTGCCAGCAGCTTAGGACCGGGGGACACTGAAGCTTTCTTT
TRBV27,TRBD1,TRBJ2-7,CASSLTDRLSGEQYF,TGTGCCAGCAGCCTGACGGACAGGCTGTCTGGAGAGCAGTACTTC
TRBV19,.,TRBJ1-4,CASSISQGSGEKLFF,TGTGCCAGTAGTATTTCCCAGGGGTCGGGTGAAAAACTGTTTTTT
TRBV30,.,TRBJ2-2,CAWTHPNTGELFF,TGTGCCTGGACCCATCCGAACACCGGGGAGCTGTTTTTT
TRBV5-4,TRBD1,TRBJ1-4,CASSQGQYNEKLFF,TGTGCCAGCAGCCAGGGACAGTATAATGAAAAACTGTTTTTT
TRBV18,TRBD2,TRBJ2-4,CASSLGLAGALAKNIQYF,TGTGCCAGCTCACTGGGACTAGCGGGGGCGCTAGCCAAAAACATTCAGTACTTC
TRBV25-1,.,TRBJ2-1,CASSEVGEFNEQFF,TGTGCCAGCAGTGAAGTTGGGGAGTTCAATGAGCAGTTCTTC
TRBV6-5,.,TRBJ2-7,CASRREPYEQYF,TGTGCCAGCCGCAGGGAACCCTACGAGCAGTACTTC
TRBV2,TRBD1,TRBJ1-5,CASSPKGARNQPQHF,TGTGCCAGCAGCCCAAAGGGGGCAAGAAATCAGCCCCAGCATTTT
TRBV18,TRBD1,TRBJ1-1,CASSPPITGGNTEAFF,TGTGCCAGCTCACCACCGATAACAGGGGGGAACACTGAAGCTTTCTTT
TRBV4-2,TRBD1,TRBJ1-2,CASSQDPGTGGYGYTF,TGTGCCAGCAGCCAAGATCCCGGGACAGGGGGCTATGGCTACACCTTC